Sequencing of this T cell receptor (beta chain) was carried out in a study of cytomegalovirus exposure and HLA in healthy donors. As for the study in general: Around 89 million unique TCRs from HLA-typed donors made up an early data release.

The CDR3 spans 14 residues. CDR1 and CDR2 from the germline V gene are SGHRS and YFSETQ. With V trimmed by 7 bases and J by 4 bases, 10 bases remained unmatched. Participants comprised healthy donors of bone marrow. The PCR contained 60 Vbeta and 13 Jbeta primers. Measured with immunoSEQ multiplex PCR; TCRdb has only the in-frame clones, and not every one. The table has around 97,000 clones, 9.4% seen once; the top ten hold around 4.9%. The sequence was collected from a man in his fifties or sixties in good health and CMV-seropositive. J is TRBJ2-7 and V is TRBV5-1, with TRBD2 matching over 8 bases. The sequencing input was PBMCs. The CDR3 DNA reads TGCGCCAGCCGACCCAATAGCGGGATTTACGAGCAGTACTTC. Translation: CASRPNSGIYEQYF.